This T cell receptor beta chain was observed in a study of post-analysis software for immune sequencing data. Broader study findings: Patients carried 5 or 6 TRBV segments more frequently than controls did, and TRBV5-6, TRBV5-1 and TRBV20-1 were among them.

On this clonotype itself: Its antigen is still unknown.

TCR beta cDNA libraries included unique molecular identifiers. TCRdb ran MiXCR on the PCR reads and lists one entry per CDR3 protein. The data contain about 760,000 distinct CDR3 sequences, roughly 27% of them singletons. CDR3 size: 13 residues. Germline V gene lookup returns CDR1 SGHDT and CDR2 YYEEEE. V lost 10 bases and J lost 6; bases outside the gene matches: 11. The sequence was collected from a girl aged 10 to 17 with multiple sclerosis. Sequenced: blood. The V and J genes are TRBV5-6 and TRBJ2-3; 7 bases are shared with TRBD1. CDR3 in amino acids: CAASPLQGDTQYF. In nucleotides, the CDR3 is TGTGCCGCGTCGCCCCTACAGGGGGATACGCAGTATTTT.